The next 24 T cell receptor beta chains were all read from a single sample in a study of blood T cell repertoires in COVID-19. Only in-frame clones appear in the TCRdb table, and some are missing; sequencing was by immunoSEQ multiplex PCR. The sample includes about 210,000 clones, 82% of them seen just once. The sample taken for sequencing was peripheral blood. These receptors all stem from a woman between 35 and 50 years old with acute or convalescent COVID-19.

This clone came up once. The chain combines TRBV24-1 with TRBJ2-1; 9 positions agree with TRBD2. Germline V gene lookup returns CDR1 KGHDR and CDR2 SFDVKD. Unmatched junction bases numbered 5, after V lost 5 bases and J lost 7 bases. The length of the CDR3 is 14 residues. CDR3 loop: CATSASGRRNEQFF. DNA of the CDR3: TGTGCCACCAGTGCCAGCGGGAGGAGAAATGAGCAGTTCTTC.

A few counts support this clone. The V call is TRBV7-2, the J call TRBJ2-7; tentative D call: TRBD1 (5 bases). This CDR3 spans 14 amino acids. V was pared by 7 bases and J by 1 base, with 14 bases between. From germline, CDR1 is SGHTA and CDR2 FQGNSA. The CDR3 DNA reads TGTGCCAGCACCTCCAACAGGCAGTCCTACGAGCAGTACTTC. This translates into CASTSNRQSYEQYF.

The chain recombines TRBV5-8 with TRBJ1-1; 8 bases are shared with TRBD1. Losses at the gene ends were 4 bases for V and 1 base for J; bases not matched to a gene: 6. CDR3 size: 15 residues. Germline CDR1 reads SGHTS; CDR2 reads YDEGEE. The CDR3 is CASSGRQGRNTEAFF. DNA for the CDR3: TGTGCCAGCAGCGGCCGACAGGGGAGGAACACTGAAGCTTTCTTT.

Concerning this clone itself: One junction end disagrees with the germline gene, perhaps due to a read error. This chain connects TRBV18 to TRBJ2-5; D perhaps matches TRBD2 (5 bases). CDR1 KGHSH and CDR2 LQKENI come from the germline V gene. The CDR3 sequence is 10 residues long. The DNA for the CDR3 is TGTGCCAGCTCAGGGGAGAGCCAGTACTTC. Encoded protein: CASSGESQYF.

V usage is TRBV30 and J usage is TRBJ2-1, with 10 bases matching TRBD2. The CDR3 runs 16 residues. Germline assignment: CDR1 GTSNPN and CDR2 SVGIG (reference sequence). V dropped 4 bases and J dropped 3; count of bases not matched to a gene: 9. DNA for the CDR3: TGTGCCTGGACTCCTCGGACTAGCGGATTCTACAATGAGCAGTTCTTC. Its translation: CAWTPRTSGFYNEQFF.

The chain employs TRBV27 and TRBJ1-6; D might be TRBD1 (6 bases). V lost 6 bases and J 10 bases, leaving 10 bases between the germline ends. The CDR3 has 12 residues. Germline CDR1 and CDR2: MNHEY and SMNVEV (reference sequence). CDR3 in DNA: TGTGCCAGCAGCCGAGGGGGATCACCCCTCCACTTT. It specifies CASSRGGSPLHF.

The chain couples TRBV4-3 to TRBJ2-7; 9 bases are a match to TRBD2. Germline values: CDR1 LGHNA, CDR2 YSLEER. The CDR3 loop spans 15 amino acids. V lost 3 bases to trimming and J lost 6 bases; unmatched junction nucleotides: 9. CDR3 nucleotides: TGCGCCAGCAGCCACGGTGTAGGGACTAGCATCGAGCAGTACTTC. Its translation is CASSHGVGTSIEQYF.

This chain connects TRBV4-2 to TRBJ2-7; a possible D gene is TRBD2 (7 bases). Germline V gene sequence: CDR1 LGHNA, CDR2 YNFKEQ. The CDR3 runs to 20 residues. Trimming took 3 bases from V and 5 from J, leaving 32 bases between them. The CDR3 DNA is TGTGCCAGCAGCCACCTCGAGGCCTGGGGGGGCGGGGGAGCAGGCGACGAGCAGTACTTC. Its protein product is CASSHLEAWGGGGAGDEQYF.

The genes are TRBV5-1 and TRBJ1-1; possibly TRBD1 for D (6 bases). Trimming removed 4 bases at V and 0 bases at J, with 13 bases between. Looked up from germline, CDR1 is SGHRS and CDR2 is YFSETQ. The CDR3 runs to 15 residues. The CDR3 DNA reads as TGCGCCAGCAGCCCGTCTGGACAGTTGAACACTGAAGCTTTCTTT. This sequence encodes CASSPSGQLNTEAFF. Complete variable domain (other parts from reference TRBV5-1 and TRBJ1-1): KAGVTQTPRYLIKTRGQQVTLSCSPISGHRSVSWYQQTPGQGLQFLFEYFSETQRNKGNFPGRFSGRQFSNSRSEMNVSTLELGDSALYLCASSPSGQLNTEAFFGQGTRLTVV.

The chain carries TRBV3-1 (or the pseudogene TRBV3-2) and TRBJ2-5, with TRBD1 identical over 8 bases. The CDR3 extends over 15 amino acids. After removal of 6 bases from V and 2 bases from J, the junction contained 8 bases not matched to a gene. Germline lookup yields CDR1 LGHDT and CDR2 YNNKEL (reference sequence). CDR3 DNA: TGTGCCAGCAGTCAGGGGGACAGGACACAAGAGACCCAGTACTTC. It is translated as CASSQGDRTQETQYF.

The chain has TRBV15 and TRBJ2-7, with 8 bases that match TRBD2. The V gene end was trimmed by 6 bases and the J gene end by 2 bases; junction bases not matched to a gene: 6. The CDR3 has 14 amino acids. Germline V gene data show CDR1 as LNHNV and CDR2 as YYDKDF (reference sequence). The CDR3 is CATSLAGGPYEQYF. CDR3 nucleotide sequence: TGTGCCACCAGTCTGGCGGGAGGACCCTACGAGCAGTACTTC.

In DNA, the CDR3 is TGTGCCAGCTCACCAACTAGTCACACAGATACGCAGTATTTT. Its protein is CASSPTSHTDTQYF. This chain links TRBV18 with TRBJ2-3; the D gene is possibly TRBD2 (5 bases). The CDR3 is 14 amino acids. In germline, CDR1 is KGHSH, CDR2 LQKENI. V was pared by 2 bases and J by 2 bases, with 8 bases between.

The chain combines TRBV5-1 with TRBJ2-2; TRBD1 is a possible D gene (6 bases). The germline V and J ends were trimmed by 1 base and 7 bases, with 11 bases remaining between them. The germline gives CDR1 SGHRS, CDR2 YFSETQ. The CDR3 extends over 14 amino acids. CDR3 sequence: CASSLKQGHGELFF. The DNA of the CDR3 is TGCGCCAGCAGCTTGAAGCAGGGGCACGGGGAGCTGTTTTTT.

This chain uses TRBV2 with TRBJ1-3; tentatively, D is TRBD1 (5 bases). Trimming took off 5 bases at V and 14 bases at J, with 13 bases between the two ends. In germline, CDR1 is SNHLY, CDR2 FYNNEI. The CDR3 runs 11 residues. The CDR3 is CASSPGLPLYF. CDR3 nucleotide sequence: TGTGCCAGCAGTCCGGGACTCCCCCTATATTTT.

This clone was picked up one time. The chain couples TRBV5-1 to TRBJ2-7, with 10 bases fitting TRBD1. The CDR3 has 15 residues. Germline loops: CDR1 SGHRS, CDR2 YFSETQ. Germline trimming cut 1 base from V and 5 bases from J; bases unmatched to any gene: 6. CDR3 region: CASSLNRDRGHEQYF. In DNA, the CDR3 is TGCGCCAGCAGCTTGAACCGGGACAGGGGCCACGAGCAGTACTTC.

V and J are TRBV9 and TRBJ1-3, with unresolved D. Germline V gene data show CDR1 as SGDLS and CDR2 as YYNGEE. The CDR3 sequence is 15 residues long. The V and J ends lost 0 bases and 0 bases respectively, with 7 bases between them. This CDR3 reads CASSVAVSSGNTIYF. The CDR3 coding sequence is TGTGCCAGCAGCGTAGCCGTGAGCTCTGGAAACACCATATATTTT.

This clone has a handful of counts. V is TRBV7-3 and J is TRBJ2-5; the match to TRBD2 covers 14 bases. Germline V lookup: CDR1 SGHTA, CDR2 FQGTGA. Losses at the gene ends were 5 bases for V and 4 bases for J; bases not matched to a gene: 3. The CDR3 covers 15 residues. CDR3 DNA sequence: TGTGCCAGCAGCCGACTAGCGGGGGGGACAGAGACCCAGTACTTC. It specifies CASSRLAGGTETQYF.

V gene TRBV7-2 combines with J gene TRBJ2-3; TRBD1 aligns across 8 bases. Germline loops: CDR1 SGHTA, CDR2 FQGNSA. V gave up 5 bases and J gave up 6 bases; unmatched junction bases: 16. This CDR3 comprises 17 residues. CDR3 coding DNA: TGTGCCAGCAGCGCGCTAAACAGGGGGAGGCTGTCGGATACGCAGTATTTT. Amino acid sequence: CASSALNRGRLSDTQYF.

The chain recombines TRBV6-2 or TRBV6-3 with TRBJ2-3, with D possibly matching TRBD2 (6 bases). This CDR3 contains 16 residues. Trimming took 2 bases from V and 2 from J, leaving 14 bases between them. Germline CDR1 is MNHEY and CDR2 is SVGEGT. Written as DNA, the CDR3 is TGTGCCAGCAGTTACCCCCCTTGGCGGGACACAGATACGCAGTATTTT. Translated, it gives CASSYPPWRDTDTQYF.

J is TRBJ2-1 and V is TRBV5-1, with D possibly TRBD1 on 5 matching bases. V was cut by 0 bases and J by 8 bases, with 6 bases left in between. The germline V gene has CDR1 SGHRS and CDR2 YFSETQ. The CDR3 extends over 12 amino acids. The CDR3 DNA reads TGCGCCAGCAGCTTGGTAGGGGATGAGCAGTTCTTC. Translated, it gives CASSLVGDEQFF.

This clone appeared once. The V and J genes are TRBV24-1 and TRBJ2-3, with TRBD2 matching 9 bases. CDR1 and CDR2 (germline): KGHDR, SFDVKD. After removal of 3 bases from V and 3 bases from J, the junction contained 6 bases not matched to a gene. The CDR3 is 16 residues long. In DNA, the CDR3 is TGTGCCACCAGTGATCTAGGGACTAGCCGTACAGATACGCAGTATTTT. Protein sequence: CATSDLGTSRTDTQYF.

V is TRBV29-1 and J is TRBJ2-3; D is undetermined. The CDR3 length is 12 residues. V lost 2 bases, J lost 1 base, and 4 bases lay in between. The germline V gene has CDR1 SQVTM and CDR2 ANQGSEA. This chain's CDR3 is CSVETGTDTQYF. In DNA form, the CDR3 reads TGCAGCGTTGAAACAGGCACAGATACGCAGTATTTT.

The genes are TRBV27 and TRBJ1-5; perhaps TRBD1 as D (5 bases). Germline CDR1 reads MNHEY; CDR2 reads SMNVEV (reference sequence). This CDR3 contains 15 residues. Trimming removed 3 bases at V and 4 bases at J, with 13 bases between. The DNA for the CDR3 is TGTGCCAGCAGTTTGTGGGGTCGGGGGAATCAGCCCCAGCATTTT. Translated, it gives CASSLWGRGNQPQHF.

This chain joins TRBV27 and TRBJ2-2; 7 positions match TRBD2. The V gene's germline CDR1 is MNHEY and CDR2 SMNVEV (reference sequence). This CDR3 region has 17 residues. V lost 3 bases and J lost 7; bases outside the gene matches: 14. CDR3 in DNA: TGTGCCAGCAGTTTTTTCGGGCGGGAGTTGATGGTCGGGGAGCTGTTTTTT. This codes for CASSFFGRELMVGELFF.